These T cell receptor beta chains were read from a single sample in a study of cytomegalovirus exposure and HLA in healthy donors. Method: immunoSEQ multiplex PCR; TCRdb's copy keeps in-frame clones and lacks some. The sample yields 75,000 to 90,000 clones, 65% to 85% seen once. Input material: PBMCs. The receptors shown here come from a man between 45 and 60 years old in good health and CMV-seronegative. Each CDR3 is given with its conserved first and last residue. Each record gives: D gene, J gene, V gene, clone size, CDR3 protein, CDR3 DNA. The D gene is left open where the match is weak. Not every row has a clone size; where given, it reads once, few, many or a size class.

d_gene: TRBD1; j_gene: TRBJ1-5; v_gene: TRBV2; abundance: -; CDR3aa: CASSPTGGGQPQHF; CDR3nt: TGTGCCAGCAGTCCGACAGGGGGGGGTCAGCCCCAGCATTTT
d_gene: TRBD2; j_gene: TRBJ2-1; v_gene: TRBV5-5; abundance: -; CDR3aa: CASSLAWRGGLNEQFF; CDR3nt: TGTGCCAGCAGCTTGGCCTGGCGGGGGGGGTTAAATGAGCAGTTCTTC
d_gene: -; j_gene: TRBJ1-1; v_gene: TRBV5-6; abundance: few; CDR3aa: CASSFVTAGGPEAFF; CDR3nt: TGTGCCAGCAGCTTCGTGACGGCAGGAGGTCCTGAAGCTTTCTTT
d_gene: -; j_gene: TRBJ2-6; v_gene: TRBV4-3; abundance: -; CDR3aa: CASSHGLKSTGANVLTF; CDR3nt: TGCGCCAGCAGCCACGGACTGAAATCCACTGGGGCCAACGTCCTGACTTTC
d_gene: -; j_gene: TRBJ1-4; v_gene: TRBV18; abundance: -; CDR3aa: CASSRRGLGNGEKLFF; CDR3nt: TGTGCCAGCTCTCGCCGGGGATTGGGGAATGGTGAAAAACTGTTTTTT
d_gene: TRBD1; j_gene: TRBJ1-3; v_gene: TRBV9; abundance: -; CDR3aa: CASTSRDRQGVGNTIYF; CDR3nt: TGTGCCAGCACCTCAAGGGACCGACAGGGGGTCGGAAACACCATATATTTT
d_gene: TRBD1; j_gene: TRBJ1-4; v_gene: TRBV5-4; abundance: -; CDR3aa: CASSFSGTGDKKLFF; CDR3nt: TGTGCCAGCAGTTTTTCCGGGACAGGGGATAAAAAACTGTTTTTT
d_gene: -; j_gene: TRBJ1-5; v_gene: TRBV30; abundance: -; CDR3aa: CAWSTGMSNQPQHF; CDR3nt: TGTGCCTGGAGTACGGGGATGAGCAATCAGCCCCAGCATTTT
d_gene: -; j_gene: TRBJ1-2; v_gene: TRBV6-1; abundance: -; CDR3aa: CASSEARRGRDGYTF; CDR3nt: TGTGCCAGCAGTGAAGCGCGGAGGGGAAGGGATGGCTACACCTTC
d_gene: -; j_gene: TRBJ2-5; v_gene: TRBV4-1; abundance: -; CDR3aa: CASSQGVEGSQETQYF; CDR3nt: TGCGCCAGCAGCCAAGGAGTAGAGGGCAGTCAAGAGACCCAGTACTTC
d_gene: TRBD1; j_gene: TRBJ1-3; v_gene: TRBV6-6; abundance: -; CDR3aa: CASRRTGERGNTIYF; CDR3nt: TGTGCCAGCAGGCGAACAGGGGAAAGGGGAAACACCATATATTTT
d_gene: -; j_gene: TRBJ2-6; v_gene: TRBV9; abundance: -; CDR3aa: CASSVGWQGTPVLTF; CDR3nt: TGTGCCAGCAGCGTCGGGTGGCAGGGTACTCCCGTCCTGACTTTC
d_gene: TRBD1; j_gene: TRBJ1-2; v_gene: TRBV11-1; abundance: -; CDR3aa: CASSFETGGYGYTF; CDR3nt: TGTGCCAGCAGCTTTGAGACAGGGGGCTATGGCTACACCTTC
d_gene: TRBD1; j_gene: TRBJ1-4; v_gene: TRBV2; abundance: -; CDR3aa: CASSGTGAVATNEKLFF; CDR3nt: TGTGCCAGTTCCGGGACAGGGGCCGTCGCGACTAATGAAAAACTGTTTTTT
d_gene: TRBD2; j_gene: TRBJ2-7; v_gene: TRBV27; abundance: -; CDR3aa: CASNSLGGIYEQYF; CDR3nt: TGTGCCAGCAACAGCCTCGGGGGGATCTACGAGCAGTACTTC
d_gene: TRBD1; j_gene: TRBJ1-4; v_gene: TRBV7-6; abundance: many; CDR3aa: CASSEDRTNEKLFF; CDR3nt: TGTGCCAGCAGCGAGGACAGGACTAATGAAAAACTGTTTTTT
d_gene: -; j_gene: TRBJ1-4; v_gene: TRBV12-5; abundance: -; CDR3aa: CASGSSGAVEKLFF; CDR3nt: TGTGCTAGTGGTTCTTCAGGGGCGGTGGAAAAACTGTTTTTT
d_gene: TRBD1; j_gene: TRBJ1-3; v_gene: TRBV6-6; abundance: -; CDR3aa: CASRRNRDRGSTIYF; CDR3nt: TGTGCCAGCAGAAGAAACCGGGACAGAGGCTCCACCATATATTTT
d_gene: TRBD1; j_gene: TRBJ1-5; v_gene: TRBV6-5; abundance: few; CDR3aa: CASSPRQGGNQPQHF; CDR3nt: TGTGCCAGCAGTCCCCGACAGGGGGGAAATCAGCCCCAGCATTTT
d_gene: TRBD1; j_gene: TRBJ2-7; v_gene: TRBV28; abundance: -; CDR3aa: CASRPPTGTSGEQYF; CDR3nt: TGTGCCAGCAGACCACCGACAGGGACGTCTGGCGAGCAGTACTTC
d_gene: TRBD1; j_gene: TRBJ1-1; v_gene: TRBV5-1; abundance: -; CDR3aa: CASSRGDSSNTEAFF; CDR3nt: TGCGCCAGCAGCAGGGGGGACAGCTCGAACACTGAAGCTTTCTTT
d_gene: -; j_gene: TRBJ2-7; v_gene: TRBV13; abundance: few; CDR3aa: CASSPPHSSREQYF; CDR3nt: TGTGCCAGCAGCCCCCCACACAGCAGCCGAGAGCAGTACTTC
d_gene: TRBD1; j_gene: TRBJ2-6; v_gene: TRBV6-6; abundance: -; CDR3aa: CASSLGGAGANVLTF; CDR3nt: TGTGCCAGCAGTTTAGGGGGCGCTGGGGCCAACGTCCTGACTTTC
d_gene: TRBD1; j_gene: TRBJ2-5; v_gene: TRBV5-1; abundance: -; CDR3aa: CASSLGDRGGETQYF; CDR3nt: TGCGCCAGCAGCTTGGGGGACAGGGGCGGGGAGACCCAGTACTTC
d_gene: -; j_gene: TRBJ1-6; v_gene: TRBV6-6; abundance: -; CDR3aa: CASSRQYNSPLHF; CDR3nt: TGTGCCAGCAGTCGACAGTATAATTCACCCCTCCACTTT
d_gene: TRBD2; j_gene: TRBJ2-2; v_gene: TRBV4-3; abundance: few; CDR3aa: CASSQLAGLTGGELFF; CDR3nt: TGCGCCAGCAGCCAGTTAGCGGGGCTTACGGGCGGGGAGCTGTTTTTT
d_gene: -; j_gene: TRBJ1-3; v_gene: TRBV5-1; abundance: -; CDR3aa: CASSLNGGDSGNTIYF; CDR3nt: TGCGCCAGCAGCTTGAACGGGGGAGACTCTGGAAACACCATATATTTT
d_gene: TRBD1; j_gene: TRBJ1-6; v_gene: TRBV18; abundance: -; CDR3aa: CASSPNPTGGISPLHF; CDR3nt: TGTGCCAGCTCACCCAACCCGACAGGGGGGATTTCACCCCTCCACTTT
d_gene: TRBD1; j_gene: TRBJ1-2; v_gene: TRBV6-1; abundance: -; CDR3aa: CASSDTGDRGYTF; CDR3nt: TGTGCCAGCAGTGACACAGGGGATCGGGGCTACACCTTC
d_gene: -; j_gene: TRBJ2-1; v_gene: TRBV7-7; abundance: -; CDR3aa: CASSPSSTGEGLKQFF; CDR3nt: TGTGCTAGCAGCCCAAGTAGTACGGGAGAGGGGTTAAAGCAGTTCTTC
d_gene: -; j_gene: TRBJ2-7; v_gene: TRBV5-1; abundance: -; CDR3aa: CASWQDQGEQYF; CDR3nt: TGCGCCAGCTGGCAGGATCAAGGCGAGCAGTACTTC
d_gene: -; j_gene: TRBJ1-2; v_gene: TRBV5-5; abundance: -; CDR3aa: CASSSIGQGPYGYTF; CDR3nt: TGTGCCAGCAGCTCTATAGGTCAGGGGCCGTATGGCTACACCTTC
d_gene: -; j_gene: TRBJ1-6; v_gene: TRBV2; abundance: -; CDR3aa: CASVDTRNSPLHF; CDR3nt: TGTGCCAGCGTAGACACCCGCAATTCACCCCTCCACTTT
d_gene: -; j_gene: TRBJ1-2; v_gene: TRBV13; abundance: few; CDR3aa: CASSWVRDNYGYTF; CDR3nt: TGTGCCAGCAGCTGGGTGAGGGATAACTATGGCTACACCTTC
d_gene: TRBD2; j_gene: TRBJ2-5; v_gene: TRBV9; abundance: -; CDR3aa: CASSVAPASGGAGETQYF; CDR3nt: TGTGCCAGCAGCGTAGCCCCCGCTAGCGGGGGGGCCGGGGAGACCCAGTACTTC
d_gene: -; j_gene: TRBJ1-4; v_gene: TRBV9; abundance: few; CDR3aa: CASSVSPGTNEKLFF; CDR3nt: TGTGCCAGCAGCGTATCGCCAGGGACTAATGAAAAACTGTTTTTT
d_gene: -; j_gene: TRBJ2-7; v_gene: TRBV11-3; abundance: -; CDR3aa: CASSLNIEQYF; CDR3nt: TGTGCCAGCAGCTTAAACATCGAGCAGTACTTC
d_gene: TRBD2; j_gene: TRBJ2-1; v_gene: TRBV19; abundance: -; CDR3aa: CASSSPWGGDYNEQFF; CDR3nt: TGTGCCAGTAGTTCTCCTTGGGGGGGGGACTACAATGAGCAGTTCTTC
d_gene: -; j_gene: TRBJ2-7; v_gene: TRBV4-1; abundance: -; CDR3aa: CASSPVILGEQYF; CDR3nt: TGCGCCAGCAGCCCCGTCATTCTCGGGGAGCAGTACTTC
d_gene: -; j_gene: TRBJ2-3; v_gene: TRBV6-5; abundance: -; CDR3aa: CASSYPGVAGDTQYF; CDR3nt: TGTGCCAGCAGTTACCCGGGGGTAGCAGGGGATACGCAGTATTTT
d_gene: -; j_gene: TRBJ2-3; v_gene: TRBV7-3; abundance: -; CDR3aa: CASSFGGSTDTQYF; CDR3nt: TGTGCCAGCAGCTTCGGGGGTAGCACAGATACGCAGTATTTT
d_gene: -; j_gene: TRBJ1-2; v_gene: TRBV28; abundance: -; CDR3aa: CASSSGGYGYTF; CDR3nt: TGTGCCAGCAGTTCCGGGGGCTATGGCTACACCTTC
d_gene: -; j_gene: TRBJ2-7; v_gene: TRBV19; abundance: -; CDR3aa: CASSTSGTNRPEQYF; CDR3nt: TGTGCCAGCAGTACATCCGGGACAAACCGACCCGAGCAGTACTTC
d_gene: TRBD2; j_gene: TRBJ2-3; v_gene: TRBV6-1; abundance: -; CDR3aa: CASSEALGRGGPAGVGDTQYF; CDR3nt: TGTGCCAGCAGTGAAGCCTTGGGGCGGGGTGGGCCAGCGGGGGTAGGAGATACGCAGTATTTT
d_gene: TRBD1; j_gene: TRBJ1-2; v_gene: TRBV5-4; abundance: -; CDR3aa: CASSAVKGALDGYTF; CDR3nt: TGTGCCAGCAGCGCTGTTAAGGGGGCATTGGATGGCTACACCTTC
d_gene: TRBD1; j_gene: TRBJ2-3; v_gene: TRBV18; abundance: -; CDR3aa: CASSQKAGGVLDTQYF; CDR3nt: TGTGCCAGCTCACAAAAAGCAGGGGGCGTATTAGATACGCAGTATTTT
d_gene: TRBD1; j_gene: TRBJ2-1; v_gene: TRBV5-8; abundance: -; CDR3aa: CASSIPGTGYNEQFF; CDR3nt: TGTGCCAGCAGCATCCCCGGGACAGGGTACAATGAGCAGTTCTTC
d_gene: TRBD1; j_gene: TRBJ1-2; v_gene: TRBV10-3; abundance: once; CDR3aa: CAISERTGGAGSKGYTF; CDR3nt: TGTGCCATCAGTGAGCGGACAGGGGGCGCGGGGTCGAAAGGCTACACCTTC
d_gene: -; j_gene: TRBJ1-1; v_gene: TRBV30; abundance: few; CDR3aa: CAWWYGAGRELSHTEAFF; CDR3nt: TGTGCCTGGTGGTATGGAGCAGGTAGGGAGCTATCCCACACTGAAGCTTTCTTT
d_gene: -; j_gene: TRBJ1-2; v_gene: TRBV6-5; abundance: -; CDR3aa: CASSYMSFGYGYTF; CDR3nt: TGTGCCAGCAGTTATATGAGCTTCGGCTATGGCTACACCTTC
d_gene: TRBD2; j_gene: TRBJ2-3; v_gene: TRBV7-2; abundance: once; CDR3aa: CASSRRAGGRTDTQYF; CDR3nt: TGTGCCAGCAGCCGAAGAGCGGGGGGGCGCACAGATACGCAGTATTTT
d_gene: -; j_gene: TRBJ1-1; v_gene: TRBV5-1; abundance: once; CDR3aa: CASSLGQINTEAFF; CDR3nt: TGCGCCAGCAGCTTGGGACAGATCAACACTGAAGCTTTCTTT
d_gene: TRBD1; j_gene: TRBJ1-1; v_gene: TRBV7-9; abundance: -; CDR3aa: CSSSSRQTRDRGDTEAFF; CDR3nt: TGTTCCAGCAGCTCACGGCAAACACGGGACAGGGGGGACACTGAAGCTTTCTTT
d_gene: -; j_gene: TRBJ2-5; v_gene: TRBV4-1; abundance: -; CDR3aa: CASSPTWEARETQYF; CDR3nt: TGCGCCAGCAGCCCTACTTGGGAGGCCCGGGAGACCCAGTACTTC
d_gene: -; j_gene: TRBJ2-3; v_gene: TRBV29-1; abundance: -; CDR3aa: CSVEIQTDTQYF; CDR3nt: TGCAGCGTTGAAATTCAAACAGATACGCAGTATTTT
d_gene: TRBD2; j_gene: TRBJ2-3; v_gene: TRBV5-4; abundance: -; CDR3aa: CASSITSGGRGNTQYF; CDR3nt: TGTGCCAGCAGCATAACTAGCGGGGGGCGAGGAAATACGCAGTATTTT
d_gene: TRBD2; j_gene: TRBJ2-1; v_gene: TRBV2; abundance: -; CDR3aa: CASSDVGGNEQFF; CDR3nt: TGTGCCAGCAGTGATGTGGGAGGGAATGAGCAGTTCTTC
d_gene: TRBD2; j_gene: TRBJ2-3; v_gene: TRBV4-2; abundance: -; CDR3aa: CASSQSFALTSGGQDTQYF; CDR3nt: TGTGCCAGCAGCCAATCGTTTGCGTTGACTAGCGGGGGCCAAGATACGCAGTATTTT
d_gene: -; j_gene: TRBJ2-3; v_gene: TRBV7-8; abundance: -; CDR3aa: CASSSFGDTQYF; CDR3nt: TGTGCCAGCAGCTCCTTCGGGGATACGCAGTATTTT
d_gene: -; j_gene: TRBJ2-7; v_gene: TRBV9; abundance: few; CDR3aa: CASSIGGSDFYEQYF; CDR3nt: TGTGCCAGCAGTATAGGAGGCAGTGACTTTTACGAGCAGTACTTC